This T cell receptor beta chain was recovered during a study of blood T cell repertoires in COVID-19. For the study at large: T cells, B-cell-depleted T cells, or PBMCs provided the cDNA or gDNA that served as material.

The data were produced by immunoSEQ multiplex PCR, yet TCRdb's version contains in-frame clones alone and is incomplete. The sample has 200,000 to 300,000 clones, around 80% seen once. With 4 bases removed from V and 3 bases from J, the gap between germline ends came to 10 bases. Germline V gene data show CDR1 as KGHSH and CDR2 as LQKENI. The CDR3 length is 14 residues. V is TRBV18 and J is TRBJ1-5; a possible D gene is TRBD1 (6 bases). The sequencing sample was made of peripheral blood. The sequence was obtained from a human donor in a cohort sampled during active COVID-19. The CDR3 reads CASSLGQNNQPQHF. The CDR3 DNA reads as TGTGCCAGCTCACTCGGACAGAACAATCAGCCCCAGCATTTT.